What follows describes a single T cell receptor (beta chain). This clonotype was seen repeatedly, ten times or more. Its antigen remains unidentified. No base qualities exist here, and no much larger clone lies one base off it. This entry is derived from a study of human T cells and chemical hapten exposure (dated by TCRdb to 2020 to 2022). Background on the whole study: For sensitization, 2% DPC in acetone was applied to a 2 cm by 2 cm area of upper inner arm skin. Roughly 30 alopecia patients provided blood for TCR sequencing at one to four time points (pre-sensitization, 2, 6 and 24 weeks). Libraries were combined into a pool for sequencing, and differences in TCR yield between samples came mainly from small differences in library volumes within the pool. Patients additionally received weekly therapeutic DPC doses to the scalp throughout the roughly 24-week study period. In alopecia patients, the study followed how the peripheral blood TCR repertoire changed in vivo over primary and secondary sensitization to diphenylcyclopropenone (DPC), a hapten. Blood samples were taken from patients before sensitization (week 0) and then at 2, 6 and about 24 weeks after DPC sensitization. The patient cohort, mostly female, included alopecia areata with under or over 50% scalp involvement, alopecia totalis and alopecia universalis. Patch tests used Finn chambers with 0.01% DPC on the upper back, scored after 6 days by International Contact Dermatitis Research Group standards.

The method was RACE. Sequenced on a NextSeq 500. Library preparation attached unique molecular identifiers to individual cDNA molecules for quantitative, reproducible TCR counting. Both TCR alpha and TCR beta chains were sequenced from each blood RNA sample. As for the original processing: The median number of TCRs per sample was approximately 98,000, ranging from about 20,000 to 750,000. V, J and CDR3 annotation of the TCR reads was performed with the Decombinator software suite. For the PS versus PT1 abundance plots, all samples were subsampled to the same number of TCRs (28,000). TCRs were defined as expanded if absent before sensitization and observed at least eight times at the 2-week time point. The public reads were reanalyzed by TCRdb: fastp trimming at Q25, MiXCR alignment, in-frame beta chains only. Merged by CDR3 protein, the rows form single entries marked with the most common genes and DNA. The V and J calls here are based on TCRdb, not the publication. The sample yields roughly 110,000 distinct CDR3 sequences; around 12% were counted once. Together, the top ten hold 1.5% to 2% of the sample.

The research as a whole found: Because every patient had alopecia, a presumed autoimmune disease, the patients' immune response might differ from that of healthy individuals. No change with DPC sensitization was found in the number of TCRs above 1 in 1000 frequency, and no evidence of global repertoire structure alterations was found. Expanded TCRs formed significantly more large CDR3 similarity clusters than pre-sensitization or healthy control sets, consistent with antigen-driven responses. Patch test score correlated positively with the number of PT1 expanded TCRs, reaching significance at thresholds 8, 16 and 32 but not at 4. After repeated subsampling, changes were observed in the strength of the expansion versus patch-test correlation and in the threshold at which the correlation became significant.

Relative to germline, V is 8 bases shorter and J is 2 bases shorter, with 18 bases between their ends. CDR1 and CDR2 were assigned from the germline V gene as KGHSH and LQKENI. Taken from cysteine to phenylalanine, the CDR3 has 15 residues. Only the CDR3 DNA is retained, 45 bases long and in frame from the first base. Explained via the paper, the time point label denotes: pre-sensitization, week 0. The sample's treatment or condition, from its label and the paper: therapeutic diphenylcyclopropenone sensitization with weekly scalp DPC. Blood at each patch-test visit was drawn before the patch test was applied. Patients were eligible if aged 18 to 70, diagnosed with alopecia and judged suitable for DPC therapy, and pregnant patients were excluded. Total RNA was extracted from unfractionated whole blood collected in Tempus Blood RNA tubes.

The material sequenced was whole blood, taken in connection with sensitization to the hapten diphenylcyclopropenone (DPC). The rearranged segments are TRBV18 and TRBJ1-1; TRBD1 could be the D gene, as 5 bases match. This receptor was identified in a woman aged 45-59 years with alopecia areata. Some clones in this sample may be carry-over from other donors' samples. The DNA sequence reads TGTGCCAGCACCCTTGCGGGACGACGAAACACTGAAGCTTTCTTT. The resulting protein is CASTLAGRRNTEAFF.